A selection of T cell receptor beta chains follows, all from one sample in a study of T cell responses to AZD1222 COVID-19 vaccine. Repertoires were generated with immunoSEQ multiplex PCR, while TCRdb's copy carries only in-frame clones and drops some. This sample carries approximately 190,000 clones, roughly 92% of them seen once, and the ten largest clones take approximately 1.5%. The sample consisted of peripheral blood, taken on day 0 of AZD1222 vaccination. Source of these receptors: an adult in good health. The CDR3 runs from the conserved cysteine through the conserved F or W. A D gene is named only where the DNA matches it firmly. Rows give clone size only sometimes, using once, few, many, or a class for an expanded clone.

length | size | J | D | V | CDR3 | DNA
13 | once | TRBJ1-6 | . | TRBV6-5 | CAIRAGWDSPLHF | TGTGCGATCCGGGCAGGGTGGGATTCACCCCTCCACTTT
14 | once | TRBJ2-3 | . | TRBV7-9 | CASSSSGVRDTQYF | TGTGCCAGCAGCTCATCAGGGGTACGGGATACGCAGTATTTT
16 | . | TRBJ2-3 | TRBD2 | TRBV3-1/TRBV3-2 | CASSQRAGSSTDTQYF | TGTGCCAGCAGCCAAAGAGCGGGGTCAAGCACAGATACGCAGTATTTT
16 | few | TRBJ2-5 | . | TRBV5-1 | CASSLAVSGEQETQYF | TGCGCCAGCAGCTTGGCCGTGTCAGGGGAACAAGAGACCCAGTACTTC
15 | . | TRBJ1-6 | . | TRBV27 | CASSLSRGGNSPLHF | TGTGCCAGCAGTTTATCGCGAGGAGGTAATTCACCCCTCCACTTT
14 | . | TRBJ1-3 | . | TRBV6-6 | CASSYPGGGNTIYF | TGTGCCAGCAGTTACCCGGGTGGTGGAAACACCATATATTTT
14 | . | TRBJ1-5 | TRBD1 | TRBV9 | CASSLHRGDQPQHF | TGTGCCAGCAGCCTCCACAGGGGAGACCAGCCCCAGCATTTT
16 | few | TRBJ1-5 | . | TRBV6-5 | CASSYSRQERREPQHF | TGTGCCAGCAGTTACTCGAGGCAGGAGCGAAGAGAGCCCCAGCATTTT
13 | . | TRBJ1-4 | . | TRBV6-5 | CASSYGGGEKLFF | TGTGCCAGCAGTTACGGGGGAGGAGAAAAACTGTTTTTT
14 | . | TRBJ1-5 | . | TRBV6-5 | CASIISGENQPQHF | TGTGCCAGCATAATTTCGGGTGAAAATCAGCCCCAGCATTTT
15 | . | TRBJ1-1 | TRBD1 | TRBV7-9 | CASRSGTGMNTEAFF | TGTGCCAGCAGGTCCGGGACAGGCATGAACACTGAAGCTTTCTTT
14 | . | TRBJ2-1 | . | TRBV28 | CASSHRLSYNEQFF | TGTGCCAGCAGTCACAGGCTCTCCTACAATGAGCAGTTCTTC
17 | once | TRBJ1-2 | TRBD1 | TRBV4-3 | CASSQGTGTGGSDGYTF | TGCGCCAGCAGCCAAGGTACCGGGACAGGGGGTTCGGATGGCTACACCTTC
13 | . | TRBJ1-3 | . | TRBV12-3/TRBV12-4 | CASTLISGNTIYF | TGTGCCAGCACCCTTATATCTGGAAACACCATATATTTT
13 | . | TRBJ1-2 | TRBD1 | TRBV10-3 | CAISPGQGDGYTF | TGTGCCATCAGTCCGGGACAGGGGGATGGCTACACCTTC
14 | . | TRBJ1-5 | . | TRBV19 | CASSIQGDNQPQHF | TGTGCCAGTAGTATTCAGGGCGACAATCAGCCCCAGCATTTT
13 | . | TRBJ1-5 | TRBD1 | TRBV9 | CASSPGTDQPQHF | TGTGCCAGCAGCCCAGGGACAGATCAGCCCCAGCATTTT
15 | . | TRBJ1-3 | TRBD1 | TRBV7-9 | CASSARGQMLTVLYF | TGTGCCAGCAGCGCGAGGGGACAGATGTTGACCGTATTATATTTT
11 | . | TRBJ1-3 | . | TRBV20-1 | CSARSGNTIYF | TGCAGTGCTAGGTCTGGAAACACCATATATTTT
13 | . | TRBJ1-1 | TRBD1 | TRBV5-1 | CASSLARGRGAFF | TGCGCCAGCAGCTTGGCGAGGGGGCGGGGAGCTTTCTTT
14 | . | TRBJ2-5 | TRBD2 | TRBV6-1 | CASSEGTSVKTQYF | TGTGCCAGCAGTGAAGGGACTAGCGTAAAGACCCAGTACTTC
14 | . | TRBJ1-2 | . | TRBV28 | CASSLRTGKNGYTF | TGTGCCAGCAGCCTGAGAACAGGGAAGAATGGCTACACCTTC
14 | . | TRBJ1-2 | . | TRBV6-2/TRBV6-3 | CASSTPPGNYGYTF | TGTGCCAGCAGTACCCCCCCAGGGAACTATGGCTACACCTTC
16 | . | TRBJ2-3 | . | TRBV6-2/TRBV6-3 | CASSYLFGSRTDTQYF | TGTGCCAGCAGTTACCTCTTTGGCAGCCGCACAGATACGCAGTATTTT
13 | . | TRBJ1-5 | . | TRBV27 | CASSRAGNQPQHF | TGTGCCAGCAGCCGGGCAGGGAATCAGCCCCAGCATTTT
15 | . | TRBJ2-3 | . | TRBV24-1 | CATSDSATGTDTQYF | TGTGCCACCAGTGATTCTGCGACGGGCACAGATACGCAGTATTTT
15 | . | TRBJ2-1 | . | TRBV4-2 | CASTPGGGPYNEQFF | TGTGCCAGTACCCCTGGGGGTGGCCCCTACAATGAGCAGTTCTTC
15 | . | TRBJ1-2 | TRBD1 | TRBV18 | CASSPMDRGLYGYTF | TGTGCCAGCTCACCCATGGACAGGGGGCTCTATGGCTACACCTTC
14 | . | TRBJ1-2 | . | TRBV6-5 | CASSYLTPNYGYTF | TGTGCCAGCAGTTACCTGACGCCCAACTATGGCTACACCTTC
13 | . | TRBJ1-4 | . | TRBV12-3/TRBV12-4 | CASRVTGNEKLFF | TGTGCCAGCAGGGTGACGGGGAATGAAAAACTGTTTTTT
15 | . | TRBJ1-1 | TRBD1 | TRBV30 | CAWTLWDRPYTEAFF | TGTGCCTGGACCCTTTGGGACAGGCCCTACACTGAAGCTTTCTTT
14 | . | TRBJ2-7 | . | TRBV19 | CASSLRDGSYEQYF | TGTGCCAGTAGTCTAAGGGACGGCTCCTACGAGCAGTACTTC
18 | . | TRBJ2-2 | . | TRBV4-1 | CASSQWNERSGNTGELFF | TGCGCCAGCAGCCAATGGAACGAAAGGAGCGGGAACACCGGGGAGCTGTTTTTT
16 | . | TRBJ1-6 | . | TRBV9 | CASSVNTVSYNSPLHF | TGTGCCAGCAGCGTTAATACCGTCTCCTATAATTCACCCCTCCACTTT
13 | . | TRBJ1-5 | TRBD1 | TRBV27 | CASSLGGGKPQHF | TGTGCCAGCAGTTTAGGAGGGGGCAAGCCCCAGCATTTT
15 | . | TRBJ2-3 | . | TRBV3-1/TRBV3-2 | CASSQRTDHTDTQYF | TGTGCCAGCAGCCAAAGGACCGACCACACAGATACGCAGTATTTT
17 | . | TRBJ2-1 | TRBD2 | TRBV20-1 | CSASGWGGSGGHNEQFF | TGCAGTGCTAGTGGATGGGGTGGTAGCGGGGGCCACAATGAGCAGTTCTTC
16 | . | TRBJ1-3 | . | TRBV28 | CASTDNQGASGNTIYF | TGTGCCAGCACCGATAACCAAGGGGCTTCTGGAAACACCATATATTTT
14 | . | TRBJ2-2 | . | TRBV7-2 | CASTETANTGELFF | TGTGCCAGTACGGAGACGGCGAACACCGGGGAGCTGTTTTTT
13 | once | TRBJ2-7 | . | TRBV7-9 | CASSHRENYEQYF | TGTGCCAGCAGCCACAGGGAAAACTACGAGCAGTACTTC
13 | . | TRBJ2-5 | . | TRBV13 | CASSLGTSETQYF | TGTGCCAGCAGCTTGGGAACCAGTGAGACCCAGTACTTC
12 | . | TRBJ2-5 | . | TRBV30 | CAWSGVEETQYF | TGTGCCTGGAGCGGCGTGGAGGAGACCCAGTACTTC
13 | . | TRBJ1-1 | TRBD1 | TRBV9 | CASSVADRGRAFF | TGTGCCAGCAGCGTAGCGGACAGGGGGCGAGCTTTCTTT
13 | . | TRBJ2-1 | TRBD2 | TRBV27 | CASRGLAKDEQFF | TGTGCCAGCCGCGGACTAGCTAAAGATGAGCAGTTCTTC
15 | . | TRBJ1-1 | . | TRBV4-1 | CASSPFTVTGTEAFF | TGCGCCAGCAGCCCCTTCACGGTAACTGGTACTGAAGCTTTCTTT
17 | . | TRBJ2-5 | TRBD2 | TRBV10-3 | CAISEPTSGGTRETQYF | TGTGCCATCAGTGAGCCGACTAGCGGGGGAACCAGGGAGACCCAGTACTTC
13 | . | TRBJ1-3 | . | TRBV7-2 | CASSPPRGNTIYF | TGTGCCAGCAGCCCGCCCAGGGGTAACACCATATATTTT
14 | . | TRBJ2-3 | . | TRBV19 | CASSISSGPDTQYF | TGTGCCAGTAGTATAAGCAGTGGCCCAGATACGCAGTATTTT
14 | . | TRBJ1-3 | TRBD1 | TRBV5-1 | CASSFATGGDTIYF | TGCGCCAGCAGCTTCGCGACAGGGGGAGACACCATATATTTT
15 | . | TRBJ1-4 | . | TRBV7-9 | CASSPVRGFGEKLFF | TGTGCCAGCAGCCCTGTGCGGGGGTTCGGAGAAAAACTGTTTTTT
14 | . | TRBJ1-2 | . | TRBV27 | CASSQGVPSYGYTF | TGTGCCAGCAGTCAGGGAGTTCCAAGCTATGGCTACACCTTC